A single sample is the source of the 12 T cell receptor beta chains below, sequenced in a study of blood T cells in healthy people across ages. The authors ran a second PCR of roughly 6 to 12 cycles using a sample-barcoded 5' primer and a J-beta primer mix. A single record per CDR3 protein comes from TCRdb applying MiXCR to the 5' RACE reads. Of roughly 500,000 distinct CDR3 sequences listed, 24% are singletons. The same sample was also studied in work on T cells of mothers and their children.

The sample was blood. The receptors derive from a boy younger than 18 in good health.

The chain combines TRBV28 with TRBJ1-6; D gene ambiguous. Germline CDR1 MDHEN, CDR2 SYDVKM. The CDR3 runs 13 residues. Trimming took off 8 bases at V and 7 bases at J, with 12 bases between the two ends. CDR3 loop: CASGDTQNSPLHF. DNA for the CDR3: TGTGCCAGCGGTGACACCCAAAATTCACCCCTCCACTTT.

This chain connects TRBV5-1 to TRBJ2-1; 13 bases align to TRBD2. Per the germline V gene, CDR1 is SGHRS and CDR2 is YFSETQ. V lost 4 bases and J lost 6; bases outside the gene matches: 10. CDR3 length equals 17 residues. CDR3 region: CASSPAPTSGGLNEQFF. The CDR3 nucleotides are TGCGCCAGCAGCCCCGCTCCGACTAGCGGGGGGCTCAATGAGCAGTTCTTC.

V is TRBV20-1 and J is TRBJ2-1, with 9 bases matching TRBD2. The CDR3 sequence is 15 residues long. With 4 bases clipped from V and 2 bases from J, the junction kept 6 bases outside the gene matches. CDR1 is DFQATT and CDR2 is SNEGSKA in the germline V gene (reference sequence). CDR3 DNA: TGCAGTGCTAAACGCGGGGGGGCGACCTACAATGAGCAGTTCTTC. Translated, it gives CSAKRGGATYNEQFF.

This chain uses TRBV18 with TRBJ2-3, with D unresolved. Germline V gives CDR1 KGHSH, CDR2 LQKENI. V was cut by 0 bases and J by 2 bases, with 12 bases left in between. The CDR3 contains 16 residues. This CDR3 is CASSPPSKDLTDTQYF. CDR3 sequence (DNA): TGTGCCAGCTCACCACCGAGTAAGGACCTCACAGATACGCAGTATTTT.

This sequence joins TRBV2 and TRBJ2-5; a weak D match, TRBD1 (5 bases). TRBJ2-7 matches the DNA end more closely, so the J call is doubtful. This CDR3 is 14 amino acids long. Germline loops: CDR1 SNHLY, CDR2 FYNNEI. CDR3 amino acids: CASSARQISYEQYF. DNA for the CDR3: TGTGCCAGCAGTGCCCGACAGATCTCCTACGAGCAGTACTTC.

This sequence joins TRBV19 and TRBJ2-5, with no clear D. Germline CDR1 reads LNHDA; CDR2 reads SQIVND (reference sequence). Trimming stripped 3 bases from V and 2 bases from J, with 10 bases between. CDR3 size: 14 residues. CDR3 in amino acids: CASSIGSAQETQYF. The CDR3 DNA reads as TGTGCCAGTAGTATTGGGTCGGCACAAGAGACCCAGTACTTC.

This clonotype was counted between two and nine times. The chain links TRBV12-3 or TRBV12-4 to TRBJ2-3, with a tentative D call TRBD1 (6 bases). This CDR3 spans 16 amino acids. The V end was cut by 4 bases, the J end by 0 bases, with 14 bases between. The CDR3, as DNA: TGTGCCAGCAGTTCACCCACAGGGCGAAGCACAGATACGCAGTATTTT. Its translation is CASSSPTGRSTDTQYF.

This clonotype was seen only a few times. This CDR3 reads CASRDRDRVNQPQHF. CDR3 bases: TGTGCCAGCAGGGACCGGGACAGGGTAAATCAGCCCCAGCATTTT. V usage is TRBV6-6 and J usage is TRBJ1-5; TRBD1 agrees at 9 bases. This CDR3 comprises 15 residues. Germline CDR1 and CDR2: MNHNY and SVGAGI (reference sequence). The V gene end was trimmed by 6 bases and the J gene end by 4 bases; junction bases not matched to a gene: 7.

The genes are TRBV20-1 and TRBJ2-3; D possibly corresponds to TRBD1 (5 bases). Germline V lookup: CDR1 DFQATT, CDR2 SNEGSKA (reference sequence). Trimming shortened V by 1 base and J by 2 bases, and 13 bases separated the two germline ends. The CDR3 loop spans 15 amino acids. The CDR3 DNA is TGCAGTGCTAGAGCCCCAGGGATCTCCACAGATACGCAGTATTTT. Its protein product is CSARAPGISTDTQYF.

This clonotype was observed a handful of times. DNA for the CDR3: TGTGCCAGCAGCTTGGGCAGGGGGCTTCGAAACACCATATATTTT. This codes for CASSLGRGLRNTIYF. The rearrangement uses TRBV7-8 and TRBJ1-3, with 8 positions matching TRBD1. Germline V gives CDR1 SGHVS, CDR2 FQNEAQ. The J segment lost 5 bases and the V segment lost 3 bases, leaving 6 bases of the junction unmatched. The CDR3 loop spans 15 amino acids. Drawing the rest from reference TRBV7-8 and TRBJ1-3, the complete variable domain is GAGVSQSPRYKVAKRGQDVALRCDPISGHVSLFWYQQALGQGPEFLTYFQNEAQLDKSGLPSDRFFAERPEGSVSTLKIQRTQQEDSAVYLCASSLGRGLRNTIYFGEGSWLTVV.

This chain joins TRBV7-3 and TRBJ2-1; D is perhaps TRBD2 (6 bases). The ends were cut back, 5 bases at V and 5 bases at J, with 10 bases in the middle. Germline lookup yields CDR1 SGHTA and CDR2 FQGTGA. The CDR3 has 13 residues. The DNA for the CDR3 is TGTGCCAGCAGCACCACTAGCAACAATGAGCAGTTCTTC. This encodes CASSTTSNNEQFF.

The chain joins TRBV20-1 to TRBJ2-1; 10 bases align to TRBD1. This CDR3 is 14 amino acids long. Germline CDR1 is DFQATT and CDR2 is SNEGSKA (reference sequence). With 6 bases clipped from V and 8 bases from J, the junction kept 10 bases outside the gene matches. The CDR3 nucleotides read TGCAGTGCGCGGGACAGGGGAGATTTGGATGAGCAGTTCTTC. It codes for CSARDRGDLDEQFF.